This T cell receptor beta chain originates from a study of CD8 T cells in Susac syndrome. V lost 2 bases and J lost 0, with 10 bases in between. The germline CDR1 and CDR2 sequences are MDHEN and SYDVKM. CDR3 size: 15 residues. When the RNA was reverse transcribed, random hexamers were used with an input of roughly 0.5 to 1 ug. Amplification of TCR beta CDR3 across 54 Vbeta and 13 Jbeta was performed with immunoSEQ multiplex PCR. MiXCR, run by TCRdb on the immunoSEQ multiplex PCR reads, gives a single entry per CDR3 protein. The sample includes some 140,000 distinct CDR3 sequences, roughly 94% seen only once; the top ten take roughly 0.17%. TEMRA cells were FACS-enriched, and CD8+ and CD4+ T cells were isolated negatively.

The sample taken for sequencing was CD8+ T cells from PBMCs. This clonotype originated in a human donor with Susac syndrome. This rearrangement joins TRBV28 to TRBJ1-1; D perhaps matches TRBD1 (5 bases). The chain's CDR3 is CASSLRLRVNTEAFF. In DNA form, the CDR3 reads TGTGCCAGCAGTTTAAGGCTCAGGGTGAACACTGAAGCTTTCTTT.